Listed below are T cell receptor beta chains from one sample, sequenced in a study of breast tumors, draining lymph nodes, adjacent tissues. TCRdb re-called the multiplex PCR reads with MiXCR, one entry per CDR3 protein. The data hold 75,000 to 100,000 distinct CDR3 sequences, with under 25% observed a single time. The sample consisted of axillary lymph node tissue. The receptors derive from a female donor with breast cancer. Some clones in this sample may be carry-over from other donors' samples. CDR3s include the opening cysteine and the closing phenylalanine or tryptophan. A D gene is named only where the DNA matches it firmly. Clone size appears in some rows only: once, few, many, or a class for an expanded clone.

TGTGCCAGCATGCCGTCTCGGAACACAGATACGCAGTATTTT,CASMPSRNTDTQYF,14,TRBJ2-3,many,TRBV7-3,-
TGTGCCAGCAATCAACCTCACCCGCGGGATACGCAGTATTTT,CASNQPHPRDTQYF,14,TRBJ2-3,-,TRBV12-1,-
TGTGCCAGCAGTTTAGAGGAAAAGCAGTACTTC,CASSLEEKQYF,11,TRBJ2-7,many,TRBV28,-
TGTGCCAGCAGCCCCTTAGGGAATGAAGCTTTCTTT,CASSPLGNEAFF,12,TRBJ1-1,few,TRBV11-2,-
TGCAGTGCTAGAGCTAGCGGGAGGGTAAATGAGCAGTTCTTC,CSARASGRVNEQFF,14,TRBJ2-1,-,TRBV20-1,TRBD2
TGTGCCAGTAAGACTAGCGGGTTTGCCTCCTACGAGCAGTACTTC,CASKTSGFASYEQYF,15,TRBJ2-7,many,TRBV2,TRBD2
TGTGCCAGCAGCTCGGTCCCCGACAGGGAAGGAGGCGAGCAGTACTTC,CASSSVPDREGGEQYF,16,TRBJ2-7,few,TRBV5-4,TRBD1
TGTGCCTGGAGTTCCTATGAGGGGGGGGGGACCCAGTACTTC,CAWSSYEGGGTQYF,14,TRBJ2-5,-,TRBV30,-
TGTGCCAGCCTGAGCGGGAGTAATACGCAGTATTTT,CASLSGSNTQYF,12,TRBJ2-3,many,TRBV6-2/TRBV6-3,TRBD2
TGCAGTGCCCAAACAAGGGTAGATACGCAGTATTTT,CSAQTRVDTQYF,12,TRBJ2-3,many,TRBV20-1,-
TGTGCCAGCAGCACTGGGGACAGGTCCTATGGCTACACCTTC,CASSTGDRSYGYTF,14,TRBJ1-2,many,TRBV11-3,TRBD1
TGTGCCAGTAGCAACCCAACAACAGGGGGCAGGACCGGGGAGCTGTTTTTT,CASSNPTTGGRTGELFF,17,TRBJ2-2,many,TRBV19,TRBD1
TGTGCCAGCAGCTTAATTATGGAGCAGTTCTTC,CASSLIMEQFF,11,TRBJ2-1,many,TRBV7-9,-
TGCGCCAGCAGCTCTAGCGGGAGGGCCGGGTGGGCAGATACGCAGTATTTT,CASSSSGRAGWADTQYF,17,TRBJ2-3,many,TRBV5-1,TRBD2
TGTGCCAGTTCGGGACAGGTTAACACTGAAGCTTTCTTT,CASSGQVNTEAFF,13,TRBJ1-1,-,TRBV19,TRBD1
TGTGCCAGTAGTATGGCCGGGACTAGCGGGACCCCTCTCCTCTTC,CASSMAGTSGTPLLF,15,TRBJ2-1,many,TRBV19,TRBD2
TGTGCCAGTAGTATTCAGGGGGGTAATTCACCCCTCCACTTT,CASSIQGGNSPLHF,14,TRBJ1-6,many,TRBV19,TRBD1
TGTGCCAGCAGTTACTCGCGGACTAGCGGGAGGGCCTACGAGCAGTACTTC,CASSYSRTSGRAYEQYF,17,TRBJ2-7,many,TRBV6-5,TRBD2
TGTGCCAGCAGCTCCGCTTCTGGGGGGGCCGGTACTGAAGCTTTCTTT,CASSSASGGAGTEAFF,16,TRBJ1-1,-,TRBV11-2,-
TGTGCCAGCAGTCAAAATTCCTACGAGCAGTACTTC,CASSQNSYEQYF,12,TRBJ2-7,many,TRBV12-3/TRBV12-4,-
TGTGCCAGCTCACCTTCTGGACAGGGGGAAGACGAGCAGTCCTTC,CASSPSGQGEDEQSF,15,TRBJ2-7,-,TRBV18,TRBD1
TGCAGTGCAGGACAGGGGGTCCCAGATACGCAGTATTTT,CSAGQGVPDTQYF,13,TRBJ2-3,many,TRBV20-1,TRBD1
TGTGCCATCAGTCCAACCGGGACTAGCGGGAGAGGAGGGCTCAATGAGCAGTTCTTC,CAISPTGTSGRGGLNEQFF,19,TRBJ2-1,many,TRBV10-3,TRBD2
TGTGCCAGCAAATACAGGGGGAACACCGGGGAGCTGTTTTTT,CASKYRGNTGELFF,14,TRBJ2-2,few,TRBV6-5,TRBD1
TGTGCCAGCAGCCCCAACAGGGGGCGTTCAGGATACGAGCAGTACTTC,CASSPNRGRSGYEQYF,16,TRBJ2-7,many,TRBV7-2,TRBD1
TGTGCCAGCAGACAGCCGTCAACCTACGAGCAGTACTTC,CASRQPSTYEQYF,13,TRBJ2-7,few,TRBV28,-
TGTGCCAGCAGTTGCCCGAACCGGGACAGGGAAATGGATACGCAGTATTTT,CASSCPNRDREMDTQYF,17,TRBJ2-3,many,TRBV6-7,TRBD1
TGCGCCAGCAGCCAAGATTGGATCCGGGGCCGCTCCTACGAGCAGTACTTC,CASSQDWIRGRSYEQYF,17,TRBJ2-7,many,TRBV4-3,-
TGTGCCAGCAGCCCCAATGTTAGCAATCAGCCCCAGCATTTT,CASSPNVSNQPQHF,14,TRBJ1-5,many,TRBV7-9,-
TGCGCCAGCAGCTTGGGGCCTAGCGGGACCGGGGAGCTGTTTTTT,CASSLGPSGTGELFF,15,TRBJ2-2,many,TRBV5-1,TRBD2
TGTGCCAGCAGCGGTACAGGGGGGGGGATCACAGATACGCAGTATTTT,CASSGTGGGITDTQYF,16,TRBJ2-3,many,TRBV5-4,-
TGTGCCAGCAGTGGAGGGGGCGATTCACCCCTCCACTTT,CASSGGGDSPLHF,13,TRBJ1-6,many,TRBV2,TRBD1
TGTGCCAGCAGCCAAGGCCCAGGGGGCGGGAATTACGAGCAGTACTTC,CASSQGPGGGNYEQYF,16,TRBJ2-7,few,TRBV4-2,TRBD1
TGCAGTGCACGGGCCAGGGTTTCACCCTACGAGCAGTACTTC,CSARARVSPYEQYF,14,TRBJ2-7,many,TRBV20-1,-
TGCGCCAGCGGCCTTACAGGTCTGGCAGATACGCAGTATTTT,CASGLTGLADTQYF,14,TRBJ2-3,many,TRBV10-2,-
TGTGCCAGCAGCTTCTCCGGGACTAGCGGGAGGTACAATGAGCAGTTCTTC,CASSFSGTSGRYNEQFF,17,TRBJ2-1,many,TRBV6-2/TRBV6-3,TRBD2
TGTGCCACCTCCGAATCCCTAACTAACTATGGCTACACCTTC,CATSESLTNYGYTF,14,TRBJ1-2,-,TRBV28,-
TGCGCCAGCAGCCAAGAGCCCCCCGGGACAGGGATTCGTGGCGAGCAGTACTTC,CASSQEPPGTGIRGEQYF,18,TRBJ2-7,many,TRBV4-1,TRBD1
TGTGCCAGCAGCCAGCTCAGGGGCCAAGAGACCCAGTACTTC,CASSQLRGQETQYF,14,TRBJ2-5,many,TRBV3-1,-
TGTGCCGGCAGCCCGACTAGCGGGAGAACCGGGGAGCTGTTTTTT,CAGSPTSGRTGELFF,15,TRBJ2-2,-,TRBV9,TRBD2
TGTGCCATCAGCGAAGATTACGAGCAGTACTTC,CAISEDYEQYF,11,TRBJ2-7,many,TRBV10-3,-
TGTGCCAGCGTCCGGGGACCTAACAATGAGCAGTTCTTC,CASVRGPNNEQFF,13,TRBJ2-1,-,TRBV18,-
TGTGCCAGCAGCCTTGGACAGGCAACTAATGAAAAACTGTTTTTT,CASSLGQATNEKLFF,15,TRBJ1-4,many,TRBV11-3,TRBD1
TGCAGTGCTGTTGCCTTCAGGCGAGGGGAGACCCAGTACTTC,CSAVAFRRGETQYF,14,TRBJ2-5,many,TRBV20-1,-
TGTGCCAGCAGCCCCGCTTTGGGGATGCAGGGTGGCTACACCTTC,CASSPALGMQGGYTF,15,TRBJ1-2,many,TRBV5-8,-
TGTGCCAGCAGTTTAAAGGCCCAGGGAGGCGGCTACACCTTC,CASSLKAQGGGYTF,14,TRBJ1-2,many,TRBV12-3/TRBV12-4,-
TGTGCCAGTAGTCGGGGACTAGCGGCCTACAATGAGCAGTTCTTC,CASSRGLAAYNEQFF,15,TRBJ2-1,many,TRBV19,TRBD2
TGTGCCAGCAGCTTTGGAGGGGAGACCCAGTACTTC,CASSFGGETQYF,12,TRBJ2-5,many,TRBV5-4,-
TGTGCCACCATGTTAAGGGGAGGAGGAGAGCAGTTCTTC,CATMLRGGGEQFF,13,TRBJ2-1,many,TRBV24-1,-
TGTGCCAGCAGCTATAATGGCGGGAGCTCCTACAATGAGCAGTTCTTC,CASSYNGGSSYNEQFF,16,TRBJ2-1,many,TRBV5-6,TRBD2
TGCAGTGCTAGAGTATGGGACAGGGTGAATGAGCAGTTCTTC,CSARVWDRVNEQFF,14,TRBJ2-1,many,TRBV20-1,TRBD1
TGTGCCAGCAGCTTCCAGAACACCGGGGAGCTGTTTTTT,CASSFQNTGELFF,13,TRBJ2-2,many,TRBV5-5,-
TGTGCCAGCAGCCAGCCAGGGATAGCTAACTATGGCTACACCTTC,CASSQPGIANYGYTF,15,TRBJ1-2,few,TRBV3-1,-